Given below is one TCR beta chain in context. Its antigen is as yet unknown. This CDR3 is built from 13 residues. Germline loops: CDR1 SGHRS, CDR2 YFSETQ. Trimming left V 4 bases short and J 1 base short, with 9 bases between. These data are taken from a study of cytomegalovirus exposure and HLA in healthy donors. The donors were members of the validation cohort comprising over a hundred subjects, separate from the approximately 670-subject first cohort. Study observations and caveats: Rare sequences made up most TCRs, while some public TCRs were found in many donors. TCR beta chains numbering more than 150 were designated cytomegalovirus-associated. Specificity of a few CMV-associated chains for CMV antigens was verified in vitro.

Some clones are missing from TCRdb's copy, which holds only in-frame ones; the method was immunoSEQ multiplex PCR. The table lists 200,000 to 300,000 clones, around 91% of them singletons, with under 4% in the top ten. V is TRBV5-1 and J is TRBJ2-7, with a possible D match to TRBD1 (6 bases). The source of this sequence is a woman under 40 in good health and CMV-seronegative. The source material was PBMCs. CDR3: CASSIGQSYEQYF. In DNA form, the CDR3 reads TGCGCCAGCAGCATCGGACAGTCCTACGAGCAGTACTTC.